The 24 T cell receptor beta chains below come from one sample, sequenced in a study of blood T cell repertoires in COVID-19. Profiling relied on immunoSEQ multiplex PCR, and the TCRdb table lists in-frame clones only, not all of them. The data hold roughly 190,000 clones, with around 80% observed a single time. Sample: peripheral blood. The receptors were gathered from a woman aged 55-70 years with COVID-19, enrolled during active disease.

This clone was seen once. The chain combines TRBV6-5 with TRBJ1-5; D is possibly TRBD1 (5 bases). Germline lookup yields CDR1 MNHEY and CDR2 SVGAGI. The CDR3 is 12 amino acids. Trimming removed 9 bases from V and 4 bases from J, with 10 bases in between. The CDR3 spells CASVGDNQPQHF. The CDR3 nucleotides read TGTGCCAGTGTAGGGGATAATCAGCCCCAGCATTTT.

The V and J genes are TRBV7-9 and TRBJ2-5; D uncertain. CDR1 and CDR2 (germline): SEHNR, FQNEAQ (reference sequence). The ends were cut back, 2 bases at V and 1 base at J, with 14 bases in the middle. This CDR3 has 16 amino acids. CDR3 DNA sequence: TGTGCCAGCAGCTTACTCGTTCCCGCAGTCCAAGAGACCCAGTACTTC. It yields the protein CASSLLVPAVQETQYF.

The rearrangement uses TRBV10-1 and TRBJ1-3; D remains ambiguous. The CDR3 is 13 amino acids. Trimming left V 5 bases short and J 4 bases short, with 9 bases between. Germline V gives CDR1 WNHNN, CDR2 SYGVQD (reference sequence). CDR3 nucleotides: TGCGCCAGCAGTAGCGACGGAGGAAACACCATATATTTT. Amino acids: CASSSDGGNTIYF.

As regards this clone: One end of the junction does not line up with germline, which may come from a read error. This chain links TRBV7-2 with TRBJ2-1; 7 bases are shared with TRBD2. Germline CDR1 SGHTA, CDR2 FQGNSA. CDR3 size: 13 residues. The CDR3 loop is CASGLNGLVEQFF. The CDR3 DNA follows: TGTGCCAGCGGCTTAAATGGACTAGTCGAGCAGTTCTTC.

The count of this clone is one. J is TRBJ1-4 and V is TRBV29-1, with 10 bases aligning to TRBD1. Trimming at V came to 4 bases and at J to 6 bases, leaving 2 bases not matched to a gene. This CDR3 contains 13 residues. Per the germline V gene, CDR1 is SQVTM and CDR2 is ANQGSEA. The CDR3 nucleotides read TGCAGCGTTGCAGGGACAGGGGATGAAAAACTGTTTTTT. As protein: CSVAGTGDEKLFF.

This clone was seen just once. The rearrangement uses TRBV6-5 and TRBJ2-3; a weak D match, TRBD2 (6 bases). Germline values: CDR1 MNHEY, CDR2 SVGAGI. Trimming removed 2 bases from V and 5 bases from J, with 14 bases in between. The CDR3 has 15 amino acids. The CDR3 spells CASSYGGKLGDTQYF. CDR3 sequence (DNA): TGTGCCAGCAGTTACGGGGGGAAGTTGGGAGATACGCAGTATTTT.

The CDR3, as DNA: TGCGCCAGCAGCGTGCTCGGGGTCGACGACACAGATACGCAGTATTTT. Its protein product is CASSVLGVDDTDTQYF. The rearrangement joins TRBV5-1 to TRBJ2-3; possible D gene TRBD2, 5 bases. The CDR3 runs to 16 residues. Germline CDR1 and CDR2: SGHRS and YFSETQ. Trimming stripped 4 bases from V and 2 bases from J, with 17 bases between.

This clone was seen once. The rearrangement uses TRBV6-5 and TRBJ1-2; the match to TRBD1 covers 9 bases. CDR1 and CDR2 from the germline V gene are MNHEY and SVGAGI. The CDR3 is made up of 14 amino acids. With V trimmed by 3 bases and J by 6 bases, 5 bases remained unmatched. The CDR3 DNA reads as TGTGCCAGCAGTTATCCACAGGGGGCGAATGGCTACACCTTC. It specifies CASSYPQGANGYTF.

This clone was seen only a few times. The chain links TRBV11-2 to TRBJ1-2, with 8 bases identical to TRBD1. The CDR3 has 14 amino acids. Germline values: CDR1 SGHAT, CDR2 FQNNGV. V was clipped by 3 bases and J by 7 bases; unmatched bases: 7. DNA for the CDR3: TGTGCCAGCAGCTTCAGGGGGCAGAGGGGTGGCTACACCTTC. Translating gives CASSFRGQRGGYTF.

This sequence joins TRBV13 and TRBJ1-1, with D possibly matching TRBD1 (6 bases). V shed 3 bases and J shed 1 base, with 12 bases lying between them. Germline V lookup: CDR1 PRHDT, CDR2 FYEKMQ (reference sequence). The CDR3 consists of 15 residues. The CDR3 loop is CASSFPGTSNTEAFF. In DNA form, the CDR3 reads TGTGCCAGCAGCTTCCCCGGGACATCGAACACTGAAGCTTTCTTT.

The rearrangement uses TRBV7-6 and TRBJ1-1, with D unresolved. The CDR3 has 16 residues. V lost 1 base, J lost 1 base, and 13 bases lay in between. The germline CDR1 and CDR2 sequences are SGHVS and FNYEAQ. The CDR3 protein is CASSLVGHSKNTEAFF. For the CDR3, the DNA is TGTGCCAGCAGCTTAGTTGGGCACAGTAAGAACACTGAAGCTTTCTTT.

CDR3 in DNA: TGTGCCAGCAGTGAAGGCCTCCCAGGTGACTATGGCTACACCTTC. Amino acid sequence: CASSEGLPGDYGYTF. V gene TRBV2 combines with J gene TRBJ1-2; no clear D gene. Germline loops: CDR1 SNHLY, CDR2 FYNNEI. The CDR3 loop spans 15 amino acids. Deletions cut 1 base from V and 3 bases from J, with 12 bases between.

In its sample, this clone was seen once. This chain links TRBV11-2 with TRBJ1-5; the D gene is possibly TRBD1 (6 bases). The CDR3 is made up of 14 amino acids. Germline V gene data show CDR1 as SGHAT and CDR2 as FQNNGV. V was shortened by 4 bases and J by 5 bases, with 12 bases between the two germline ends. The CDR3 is CASSSLGGDQPQHF. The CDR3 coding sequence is TGTGCCAGCAGCTCCCTAGGGGGTGATCAGCCCCAGCATTTT. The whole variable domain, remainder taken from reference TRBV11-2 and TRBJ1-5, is EAGVAQSPRYKIIEKRQSVAFWCNPISGHATLYWYQQILGQGPKLLIQFQNNGVVDDSQLPKDRFSAERLKGVDSTLKIQPAKLEDSAVYLCASSSLGGDQPQHFGDGTRLSIL.

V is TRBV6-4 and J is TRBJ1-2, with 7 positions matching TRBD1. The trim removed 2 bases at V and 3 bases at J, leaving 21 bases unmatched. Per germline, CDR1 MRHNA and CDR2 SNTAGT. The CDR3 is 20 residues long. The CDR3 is CASSDLDRKEGRRLDYGYTF. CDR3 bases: TGTGCCAGCAGTGACCTGGACAGGAAGGAGGGAAGAAGGCTCGACTATGGCTACACCTTC.

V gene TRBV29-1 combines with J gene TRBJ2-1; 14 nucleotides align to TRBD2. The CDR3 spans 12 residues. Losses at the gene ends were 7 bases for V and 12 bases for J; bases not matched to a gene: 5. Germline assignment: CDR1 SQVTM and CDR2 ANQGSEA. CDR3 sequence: CSGGTSGSWQFF. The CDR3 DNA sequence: TGCAGCGGGGGGACTAGCGGGAGTTGGCAGTTCTTC.

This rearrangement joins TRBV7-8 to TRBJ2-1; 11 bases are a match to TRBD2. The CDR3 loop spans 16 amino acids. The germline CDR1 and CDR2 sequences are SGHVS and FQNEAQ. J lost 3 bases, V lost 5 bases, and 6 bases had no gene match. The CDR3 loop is CASSISGRAIYNEQFF. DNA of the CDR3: TGTGCCAGCAGCATTAGCGGGAGGGCCATCTACAATGAGCAGTTCTTC.

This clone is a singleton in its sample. CDR3 sequence (DNA): TGCGCCAGCAGCAGGGGACAGGGGGTCGGTGAAAAACTGTTTTTT. It encodes CASSRGQGVGEKLFF. The gene calls are TRBV5-1 and TRBJ1-4; 11 positions agree with TRBD1. With 4 bases clipped from V and 7 bases from J, the junction kept 6 bases outside the gene matches. This CDR3 contains 15 residues. Germline V CDR1 and CDR2: SGHRS, YFSETQ.

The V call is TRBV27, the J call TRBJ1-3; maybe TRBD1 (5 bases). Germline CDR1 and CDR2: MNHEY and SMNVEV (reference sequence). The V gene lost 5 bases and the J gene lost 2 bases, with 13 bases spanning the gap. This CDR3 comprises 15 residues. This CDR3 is CASSLSQGAGNTIYF. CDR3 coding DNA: TGTGCCAGCAGTCTTAGTCAAGGGGCTGGAAACACCATATATTTT.

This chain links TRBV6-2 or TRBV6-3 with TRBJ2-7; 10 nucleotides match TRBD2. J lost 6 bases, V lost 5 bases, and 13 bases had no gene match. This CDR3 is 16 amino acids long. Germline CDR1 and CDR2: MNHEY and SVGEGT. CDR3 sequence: CASSPRPASGRGEQYF. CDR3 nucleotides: TGTGCCAGCAGTCCCCGCCCAGCTAGCGGGAGAGGCGAGCAGTACTTC.

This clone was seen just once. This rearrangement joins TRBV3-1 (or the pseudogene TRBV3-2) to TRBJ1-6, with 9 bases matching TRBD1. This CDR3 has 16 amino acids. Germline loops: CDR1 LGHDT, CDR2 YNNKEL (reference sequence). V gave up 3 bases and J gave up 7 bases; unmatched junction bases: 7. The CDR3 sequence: CASSHRDRVWNSPLHF. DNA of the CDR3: TGTGCCAGCAGCCATAGGGACAGGGTTTGGAATTCACCCCTCCACTTT.

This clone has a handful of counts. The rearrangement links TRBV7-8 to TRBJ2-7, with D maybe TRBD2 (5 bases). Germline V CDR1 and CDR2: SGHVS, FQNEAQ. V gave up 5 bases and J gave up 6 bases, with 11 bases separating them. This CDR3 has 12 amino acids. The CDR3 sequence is CASSPGLLEQYF. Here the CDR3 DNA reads TGTGCCAGCAGCCCAGGACTGCTCGAGCAGTACTTC.

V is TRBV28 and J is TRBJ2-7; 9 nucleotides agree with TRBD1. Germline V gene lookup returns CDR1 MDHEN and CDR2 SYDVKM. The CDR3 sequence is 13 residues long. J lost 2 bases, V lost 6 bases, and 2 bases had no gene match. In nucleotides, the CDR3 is TGTGCCAGCAGCGGACAGGGGACCTACGAGCAGTACTTC. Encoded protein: CASSGQGTYEQYF. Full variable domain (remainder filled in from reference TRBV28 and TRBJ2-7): DVKVTQSSRYLVKRTGEKVFLECVQDMDHENMFWYRQDPGLGLRLIYFSYDVKMKEKGDIPEGYSVSREKKERFSLILESASTNQTSMYLCASSGQGTYEQYFGPGTRLTVT.

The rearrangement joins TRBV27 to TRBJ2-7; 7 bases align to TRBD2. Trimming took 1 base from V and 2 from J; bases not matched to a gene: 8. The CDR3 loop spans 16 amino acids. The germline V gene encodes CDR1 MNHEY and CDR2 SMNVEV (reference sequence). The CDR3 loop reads CASSLLGGRSTYEQYF. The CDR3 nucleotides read TGTGCCAGCAGTTTATTGGGGGGGAGGTCGACCTACGAGCAGTACTTC.

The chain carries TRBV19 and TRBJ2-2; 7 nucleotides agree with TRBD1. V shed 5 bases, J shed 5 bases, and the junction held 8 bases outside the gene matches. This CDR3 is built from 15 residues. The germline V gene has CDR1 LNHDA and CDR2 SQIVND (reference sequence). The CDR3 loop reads CASSYRTGMTGELFF. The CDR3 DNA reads TGTGCCAGTAGTTATCGGACAGGAATGACCGGGGAGCTGTTTTTT.